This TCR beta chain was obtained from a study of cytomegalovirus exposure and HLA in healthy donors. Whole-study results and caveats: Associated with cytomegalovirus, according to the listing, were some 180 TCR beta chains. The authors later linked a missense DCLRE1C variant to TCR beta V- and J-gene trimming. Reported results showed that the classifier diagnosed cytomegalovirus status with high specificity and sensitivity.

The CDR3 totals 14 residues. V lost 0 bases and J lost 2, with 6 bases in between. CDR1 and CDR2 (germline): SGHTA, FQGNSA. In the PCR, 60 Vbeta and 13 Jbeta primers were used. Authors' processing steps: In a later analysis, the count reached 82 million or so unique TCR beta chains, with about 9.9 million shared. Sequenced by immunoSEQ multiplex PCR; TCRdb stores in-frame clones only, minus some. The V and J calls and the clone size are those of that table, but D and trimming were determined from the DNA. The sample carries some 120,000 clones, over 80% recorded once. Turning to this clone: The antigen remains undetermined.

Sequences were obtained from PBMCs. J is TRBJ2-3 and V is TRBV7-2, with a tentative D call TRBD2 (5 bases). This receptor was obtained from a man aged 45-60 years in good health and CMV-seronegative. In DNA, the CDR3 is TGTGCCAGCAGCTTAGCGGGAGTCACAGATACGCAGTATTTT. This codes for CASSLAGVTDTQYF.